This is a list of T cell receptor beta chains from one sample in a study of vaccination and CD4 T cells after COVID-19. One entry per CDR3 protein results from TCRdb running MiXCR on the PCR reads. Of roughly 10,000 distinct CDR3 sequences in the sample, approximately 55% are singletons; the top ten hold approximately 39%. Antigens of these TCRs are unknown. Sequenced sample: CD4+ T cells from blood, cultured in vitro. These receptors were obtained from a human donor who had recovered from COVID-19. Both conserved end residues are part of each CDR3. A D gene is named only where the DNA matches it firmly. Some rows have no size entry. The others give once, few or many, or a class for an expanded clone.

CDR3 protein,CDR3 DNA,clone size,V gene,J gene,D gene
CASSEFRDGQPQHF,TGTGCCAGCAGTGAGTTTAGGGATGGGCAGCCCCAGCATTTT,few,TRBV2,TRBJ1-5,NA
CSASGTASYEQYF,TGCAGTGCGTCCGGGACGGCTAGCTACGAGCAGTACTTC,NA,TRBV20-1,TRBJ2-7,NA
CASSQGLGGNTIYF,TGCGCCAGCAGCCAAGGGCTTGGCGGAAACACCATATATTTT,NA,TRBV4-3,TRBJ1-3,NA
CASSYPTGNTQYF,TGTGCCAGCAGTTACCCGACAGGGAATACGCAGTATTTT,NA,TRBV6-5,TRBJ2-3,TRBD1
CASSNTAADTQYF,TGTGCCAGCAGCAATACAGCTGCAGATACGCAGTATTTT,few,TRBV21-1,TRBJ2-3,NA
CASSPRGGYGYTF,TGTGCCAGCAGCCCCAGGGGAGGCTATGGCTACACCTTC,few,TRBV7-2,TRBJ1-2,NA
CASSSRGTAYGYTF,TGTGCCAGCAGCTCGCGCGGGACAGCTTATGGCTACACCTTC,NA,TRBV6-1,TRBJ1-2,TRBD1
CASSAPQGNEQYF,TGTGCCAGCAGCGCGCCGCAGGGGAACGAGCAGTACTTC,few,TRBV5-5,TRBJ2-7,NA
CAWAPGQRHSPLHF,TGTGCCTGGGCCCCAGGACAGCGGCATTCACCCCTCCACTTT,NA,TRBV30,TRBJ1-6,NA
CSALLGQGALGQFF,TGCAGTGCCCTCCTTGGACAGGGGGCGCTGGGGCAGTTCTTC,NA,TRBV20-1,TRBJ2-1,TRBD1
CASSKAQGYNSPLHF,TGTGCCAGCTCGAAGGCCCAGGGCTATAATTCACCCCTCCACTTT,NA,TRBV6-1,TRBJ1-6,NA
CASSYFHDSQGTEAFF,TGCGCCAGCAGCTACTTTCATGACTCCCAAGGCACTGAAGCTTTCTTT,NA,TRBV5-1,TRBJ1-1,NA
CASREDRAGGYTF,TGTGCCAGCAGGGAGGACAGGGCGGGGGGCTACACCTTC,NA,TRBV2,TRBJ1-2,TRBD1
CASSASGGPWDTQYF,TGTGCCAGCAGCGCGAGCGGGGGGCCCTGGGATACGCAGTATTTT,once,TRBV7-9,TRBJ2-3,TRBD2
CASSLSGGRTEAFF,TGTGCCAGCAGCTTATCAGGGGGCCGCACTGAAGCTTTCTTT,few,TRBV7-2,TRBJ1-1,TRBD1
CASRGDRQAWFF,TGTGCCAGCAGGGGGGACAGGCAGGCGTGGTTCTTC,NA,TRBV12-3/TRBV12-4,TRBJ2-1,TRBD1
CASRLHASDFSYEQYF,TGTGCAAGTCGCTTGCATGCTTCGGACTTCTCCTACGAGCAGTACTTC,NA,TRBV12-2,TRBJ2-7,NA
CASSGGQGRTDTQYF,TGTGCCAGCAGTGGAGGGCAGGGACGCACAGATACGCAGTATTTT,NA,TRBV6-1,TRBJ2-3,NA
CASSRTSGAETQYF,TGTGCCAGTAGCCGGACTAGCGGGGCCGAGACCCAGTACTTC,NA,TRBV19,TRBJ2-5,TRBD2
CASSLLTGALRTGELFF,TGTGCCAGCAGCTTACTTACTGGTGCGCTACGAACCGGGGAGCTGTTTTTT,NA,TRBV11-3,TRBJ2-2,NA
CASSPGHLTNTEAFF,TGTGCCAGCTCACCGGGACACCTTACGAACACTGAAGCTTTCTTT,NA,TRBV18,TRBJ1-1,NA
CASSTYRGQNTEAFF,TGTGCCAGCAGCACGTACAGGGGACAGAACACTGAAGCTTTCTTT,few,TRBV11-2,TRBJ1-1,TRBD1
CSAVTGAGTEAFF,TGCAGTGCCGTGACAGGGGCGGGCACTGAAGCTTTCTTT,few,TRBV20-1,TRBJ1-1,TRBD1
CASSSGTGQETQYF,TGTGCTAGCAGCTCAGGGACAGGGCAAGAGACCCAGTACTTC,NA,TRBV7-7,TRBJ2-5,TRBD1
CASSQAQGGRNTEAFF,TGCGCCAGCAGCCAGGCGCAGGGTGGAAGAAACACTGAAGCTTTCTTT,few,TRBV4-3,TRBJ1-1,NA
CACRTTGGGSIHF,TGTGCCTGCCGAACCACAGGGGGTGGTAGTATCCACTTT,NA,TRBV30,TRBJ1-6,TRBD1
CASRYNSNQPQHF,TGTGCCAGTCGCTACAACAGCAATCAGCCCCAGCATTTT,few,TRBV19,TRBJ1-5,NA
CASSDGQGGTEAFF,TGTGCCAGCAGTGACGGACAGGGTGGGACTGAAGCTTTCTTT,NA,TRBV6-2/TRBV6-3,TRBJ1-1,TRBD1
CASTPGLALGEQFF,TGTGCCAGTACCCCGGGACTAGCCCTGGGGGAGCAGTTCTTC,NA,TRBV19,TRBJ2-1,TRBD2
CASSSRDSDSPLHF,TGTGCCAGTAGTTCCCGGGACAGCGATTCACCCCTCCACTTT,few,TRBV19,TRBJ1-6,TRBD1
CASSQSGTPGSNQPQHF,TGCGCCAGCAGCCAGTCCGGGACCCCGGGGAGCAATCAGCCCCAGCATTTT,few,TRBV4-1,TRBJ1-5,NA
CASSEVQNQPQHF,TGTGCCAGCAGTGAAGTTCAGAACCAGCCCCAGCATTTT,NA,TRBV6-1,TRBJ1-5,NA
CASSAGTWETQYF,TGTGCCAGCAGTGCAGGGACGTGGGAGACCCAGTACTTC,few,TRBV2,TRBJ2-5,NA
CASSGGGPRETQYF,TGCGCCAGCAGCGGTGGGGGGCCGCGAGAGACCCAGTACTTC,NA,TRBV5-1,TRBJ2-5,NA
CASSLDGRGNQPQHF,TGTGCCAGCAGCTTAGACGGCAGGGGCAATCAGCCCCAGCATTTT,NA,TRBV7-2,TRBJ1-5,NA
CASSLVNRGDYGYTF,TGTGCCAGCAGTTTAGTGAACAGGGGGGACTATGGCTACACCTTC,NA,TRBV12-3/TRBV12-4,TRBJ1-2,TRBD1
CASRNQGGYNEQFF,TGCGCCAGCAGAAACCAGGGGGGCTACAATGAGCAGTTCTTC,NA,TRBV5-1,TRBJ2-1,NA
CASSISGLAGGQETQYF,TGTGCCAGTAGTATATCGGGTCTAGCGGGGGGACAAGAGACCCAGTACTTC,few,TRBV19,TRBJ2-5,TRBD2
CASSALGNTEAFF,TGTGCCAGCAGTGCCCTAGGGAACACTGAAGCTTTCTTT,few,TRBV6-4,TRBJ1-1,NA
CACVLEPGRGYNSPLHF,TGTGCCTGTGTTCTTGAACCGGGACGGGGCTATAATTCACCCCTCCACTTT,few,TRBV30,TRBJ1-6,NA
CASSPDVGQGAIGYTF,TGTGCCAGCTCCCCGGACGTCGGACAGGGGGCGATTGGCTACACCTTC,few,TRBV18,TRBJ1-2,TRBD1
CASSPGTSGGSYEQYF,TGTGCCAGCTCACCGGGGACTAGCGGGGGGTCTTACGAGCAGTACTTC,few,TRBV18,TRBJ2-7,TRBD2
CASSLGTAGRGPQETQYF,TGTGCCAGCAGCTTGGGCACCGCAGGACGGGGACCCCAAGAGACCCAGTACTTC,NA,TRBV7-8,TRBJ2-5,NA
CASSIGYRGSNQPQHF,TGTGCCAGTAGTATAGGATACAGGGGGAGCAATCAGCCCCAGCATTTT,NA,TRBV19,TRBJ1-5,TRBD1
CASSRQGAPQHF,TGTGCCAGCAGCCGACAGGGAGCGCCCCAGCATTTT,few,TRBV6-2/TRBV6-3,TRBJ1-5,TRBD1
CASSLSQGSEKLFF,TGTGCCAGCAGCTTATCACAGGGAAGTGAAAAACTGTTTTTT,once,TRBV7-9,TRBJ1-4,NA
CASSDRDSKDEAFF,TGTGCCAGCAGCGACCGGGACAGTAAAGATGAAGCTTTCTTT,NA,TRBV6-1,TRBJ1-1,TRBD1
CASSPQGGLNEQFF,TGTGCCAGCTCACCTCAAGGGGGGCTGAATGAGCAGTTCTTC,NA,TRBV18,TRBJ2-1,NA
CASSTRDGIQKLFF,TGTGCCAGCAGCACGCGGGACGGGATACAAAAACTGTTTTTT,few,TRBV7-8,TRBJ1-4,NA
CASSEMSTGTGAPQHF,TGTGCCAGCAGTGAAATGAGTACGGGGACAGGGGCTCCCCAGCATTTT,NA,TRBV6-1,TRBJ1-5,TRBD1
CASSLASEARAFF,TGTGCCAGCAGTTTAGCGTCTGAGGCTAGAGCTTTCTTT,few,TRBV12-3/TRBV12-4,TRBJ1-1,NA
CASSSRGGYGYTF,TGTGCCAGCAGCTCCAGGGGTGGGTATGGCTACACCTTC,NA,TRBV5-4,TRBJ1-2,NA
CSTRAGAGESYEQYF,TGCAGCACCCGGGCAGGGGCCGGGGAGTCCTACGAGCAGTACTTC,once,TRBV29-1,TRBJ2-7,NA
CASSFRGHSYGYTF,TGTGCCAGCAGTTTCAGGGGGCATAGCTATGGCTACACCTTC,NA,TRBV12-3/TRBV12-4,TRBJ1-2,TRBD1